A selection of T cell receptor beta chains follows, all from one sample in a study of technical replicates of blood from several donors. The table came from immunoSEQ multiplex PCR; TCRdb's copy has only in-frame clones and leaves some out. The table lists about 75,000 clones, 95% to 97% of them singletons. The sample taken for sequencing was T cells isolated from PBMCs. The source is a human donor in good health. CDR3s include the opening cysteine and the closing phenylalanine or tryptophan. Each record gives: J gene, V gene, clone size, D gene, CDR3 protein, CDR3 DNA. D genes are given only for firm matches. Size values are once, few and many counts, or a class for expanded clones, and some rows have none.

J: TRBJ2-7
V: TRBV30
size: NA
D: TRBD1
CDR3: CASTGVSDEQYF
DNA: TGTGCCTCCACAGGGGTATCGGACGAGCAGTACTTC

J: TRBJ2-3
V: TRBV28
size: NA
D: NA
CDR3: CASISHREGTQYF
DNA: TGTGCCAGCATCTCCCACAGGGAGGGTACGCAGTATTTT

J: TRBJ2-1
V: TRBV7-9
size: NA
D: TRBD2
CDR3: CASSFWLGGYNEQFF
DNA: TGTGCCAGCAGCTTTTGGCTCGGGGGGTACAATGAGCAGTTCTTC

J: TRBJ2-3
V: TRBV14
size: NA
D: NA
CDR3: CASSDPGTSKLWDTQYF
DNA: TGTGCCAGCAGCGATCCAGGGACTTCGAAATTGTGGGATACGCAGTATTTT

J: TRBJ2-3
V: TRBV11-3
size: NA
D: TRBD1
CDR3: CASSRGTGGFTDTQYF
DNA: TGTGCCAGCAGCCGCGGGACAGGGGGGTTCACAGATACGCAGTATTTT

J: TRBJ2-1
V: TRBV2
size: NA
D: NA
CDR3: CASSERGSSAYNEQFF
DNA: TGTGCCAGCAGTGAAAGAGGTTCCTCGGCCTACAATGAGCAGTTCTTC

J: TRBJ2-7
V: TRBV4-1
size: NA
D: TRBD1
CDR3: CASSPRDRTYEQYF
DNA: TGCGCCAGCAGCCCCCGGGACAGAACCTACGAGCAGTACTTC

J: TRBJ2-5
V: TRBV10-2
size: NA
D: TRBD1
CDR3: CATLTQGGKETQYF
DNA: TGCGCTACGCTAACACAGGGGGGAAAAGAGACCCAGTACTTC

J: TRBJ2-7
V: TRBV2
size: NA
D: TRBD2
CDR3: CASKLRTSGYEQYF
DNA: TGTGCCAGCAAGCTAAGGACTAGCGGCTACGAGCAGTACTTC

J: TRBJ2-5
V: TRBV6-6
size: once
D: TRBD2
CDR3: CASSYRAGEETQYF
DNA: TGTGCCAGCAGTTATAGGGCGGGAGAGGAGACCCAGTACTTC

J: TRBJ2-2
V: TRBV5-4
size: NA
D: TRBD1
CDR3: CASSSYRGTDTGELFF
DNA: TGTGCCAGCAGCTCGTACAGGGGAACGGACACCGGGGAGCTGTTTTTT

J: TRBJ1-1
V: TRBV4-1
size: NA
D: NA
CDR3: CASSQEPRPGGEAFF
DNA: TGCGCCAGCAGCCAAGAGCCCCGGCCAGGAGGGGAAGCTTTCTTT

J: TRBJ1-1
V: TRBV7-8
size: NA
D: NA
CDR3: CASSLGLKERTEAFF
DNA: TGTGCCAGCAGCTTAGGGCTCAAGGAGAGGACTGAAGCTTTCTTT

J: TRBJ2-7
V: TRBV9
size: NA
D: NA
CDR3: CASSAGFEGDREQYF
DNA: TGTGCCAGCAGCGCGGGATTCGAGGGAGACCGCGAGCAGTACTTC

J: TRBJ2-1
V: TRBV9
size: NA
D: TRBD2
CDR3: CASSVGLGLAVSSYNEQFF
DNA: TGTGCCAGCAGCGTGGGGTTAGGACTAGCGGTGAGCTCCTACAATGAGCAGTTCTTC

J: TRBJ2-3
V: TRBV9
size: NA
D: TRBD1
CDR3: CASSGGTGVSTDTQYF
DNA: TGTGCCAGCAGCGGAGGGACAGGCGTTAGCACAGATACGCAGTATTTT

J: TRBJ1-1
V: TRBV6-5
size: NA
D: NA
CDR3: CASRRVLNTEAFF
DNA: TGTGCCAGCAGGCGGGTCTTGAACACTGAAGCTTTCTTT

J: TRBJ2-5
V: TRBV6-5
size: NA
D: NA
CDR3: CASRPPGWLETQYF
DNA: TGTGCCAGCCGACCCCCCGGGTGGCTGGAGACCCAGTACTTC

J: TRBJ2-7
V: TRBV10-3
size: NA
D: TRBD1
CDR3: CAIETGGYEQYF
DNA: TGTGCCATCGAAACAGGGGGGTACGAGCAGTACTTC

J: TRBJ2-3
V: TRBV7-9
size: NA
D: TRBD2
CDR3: CASSLPAGITDTQYF
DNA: TGTGCCAGCAGCTTACCAGCGGGGATCACAGATACGCAGTATTTT

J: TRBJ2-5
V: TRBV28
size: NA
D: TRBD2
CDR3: CASGGRAPETQYF
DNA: TGTGCCAGCGGCGGGAGGGCCCCGGAGACCCAGTACTTC

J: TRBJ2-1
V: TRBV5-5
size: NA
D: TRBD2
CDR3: CASSRDLAGNEQFF
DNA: TGTGCCAGCAGCCGAGACCTAGCGGGAAATGAGCAGTTCTTC

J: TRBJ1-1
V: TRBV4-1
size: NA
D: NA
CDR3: CASSQDNPQGNTEAFF
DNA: TGCGCCAGCAGCCAAGACAACCCACAGGGGAACACTGAAGCTTTCTTT

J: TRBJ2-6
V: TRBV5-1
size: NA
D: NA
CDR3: CASTGIGSGANVLTF
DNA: TGCGCCAGCACAGGGATAGGTTCTGGGGCCAACGTCCTGACTTTC

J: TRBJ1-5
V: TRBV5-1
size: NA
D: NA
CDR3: CASSLVEGQPQHF
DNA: TGCGCCAGCAGCTTGGTGGAGGGCCAGCCCCAGCATTTT

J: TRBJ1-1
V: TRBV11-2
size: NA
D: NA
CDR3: CASSLGRRNTEAFF
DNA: TGTGCCAGCAGCTTAGGGAGAAGGAACACTGAAGCTTTCTTT

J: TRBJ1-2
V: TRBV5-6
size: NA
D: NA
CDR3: CASSLRESPHGYTF
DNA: TGTGCCAGCAGCCTGCGTGAGTCCCCACATGGCTACACCTTC

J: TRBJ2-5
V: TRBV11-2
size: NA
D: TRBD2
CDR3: CASSLGTSLKETQYF
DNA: TGTGCCAGCAGCTTAGGGACTAGCCTGAAAGAGACCCAGTACTTC

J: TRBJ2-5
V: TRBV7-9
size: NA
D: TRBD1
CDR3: CASSLTSGGETQYF
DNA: TGTGCCAGCAGCTTAACCTCAGGGGGAGAGACCCAGTACTTC

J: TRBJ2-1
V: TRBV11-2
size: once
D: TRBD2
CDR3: CASSRDGRARNEQFF
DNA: TGTGCCAGCAGCCGGGACGGGAGGGCCCGCAATGAGCAGTTCTTC

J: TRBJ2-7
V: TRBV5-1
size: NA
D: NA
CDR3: CASSTGTLPGEQYF
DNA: TGCGCCAGCAGCACCGGGACACTGCCTGGGGAGCAGTACTTC

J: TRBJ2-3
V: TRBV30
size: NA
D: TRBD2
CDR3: CAWTSGAPSTQYF
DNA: TGTGCCTGGACTAGCGGGGCCCCATCGACGCAGTATTTT

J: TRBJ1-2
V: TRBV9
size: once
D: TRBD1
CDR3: CASSAGGQVYGYTF
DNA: TGTGCCAGCAGCGCTGGGGGACAGGTCTATGGCTACACCTTC

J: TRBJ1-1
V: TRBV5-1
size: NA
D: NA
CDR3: CASSFHKGDTEAFF
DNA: TGCGCCAGCAGCTTCCATAAGGGGGACACTGAAGCTTTCTTT

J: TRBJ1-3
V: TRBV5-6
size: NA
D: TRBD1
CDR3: CASSLGTGSWEGNTIYF
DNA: TGTGCCAGCAGCTTGGGGACAGGGAGTTGGGAAGGAAACACCATATATTTT

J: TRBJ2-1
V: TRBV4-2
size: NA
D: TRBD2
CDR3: CASSQALTSGSSGEQFF
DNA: TGTGCCAGCAGCCAAGCTTTAACTAGCGGGAGTTCAGGTGAGCAGTTCTTC

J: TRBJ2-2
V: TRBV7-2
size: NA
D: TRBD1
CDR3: CASSFTGGSFSGELFF
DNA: TGTGCCAGCAGCTTTACAGGGGGTTCTTTCTCCGGGGAGCTGTTTTTT

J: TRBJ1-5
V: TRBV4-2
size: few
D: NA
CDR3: CASSQDRGQPQHF
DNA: TGTGCCAGCAGCCAAGATCGAGGTCAGCCCCAGCATTTT

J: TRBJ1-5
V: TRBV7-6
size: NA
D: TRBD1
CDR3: CASSLFTGGNQPQHF
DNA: TGTGCCAGCAGCCTCTTTACAGGGGGCAATCAGCCCCAGCATTTT

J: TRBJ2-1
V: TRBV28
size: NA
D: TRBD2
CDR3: CASSLRGSSSNEQFF
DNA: TGTGCCAGCAGTTTACGCGGGAGCAGCTCCAATGAGCAGTTCTTC

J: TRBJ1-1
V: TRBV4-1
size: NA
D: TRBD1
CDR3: CASSLGQGDTEAFF
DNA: TGCGCCAGCAGCCTGGGACAGGGGGACACTGAAGCTTTCTTT

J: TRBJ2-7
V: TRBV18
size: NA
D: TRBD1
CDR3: CASSPSTGDLTYEQYF
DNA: TGTGCCAGCTCGCCCAGCACAGGGGACCTAACCTACGAGCAGTACTTC

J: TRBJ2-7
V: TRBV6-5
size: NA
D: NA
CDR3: CASSSNAPSVYEQYF
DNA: TGTGCCAGCAGCTCCAACGCCCCTAGCGTTTACGAGCAGTACTTC